Sequencing of this T cell receptor (beta chain) was carried out in a study of shared clonotypes between healthy human individuals. The wider study: Sampling drew on donors who were a couple of women and a few men aged 18 to 49.

CD45RO negativity and positive selection for CCR7 defined naive CD8 cells, a population that excluded terminally differentiated effector memory CD45RA+ cells. Remarks on this clone: Its target is unknown.

Generated by immunoSEQ multiplex PCR, the TCRdb table keeps only in-frame clones and is missing some. The sample holds hundreds of thousands of clones; approximately 90% are singletons and the top ten take about 24%. Study-wide findings and caveats: Approximately 5.3% was the fraction of naive CD4 clonotypes found shared across a handful of donors. Naive subsets generally had larger estimated richness than memory subsets.

The sample consisted of naive CD8+ T cells sorted from blood. The receptor was isolated from a man aged 25-45 years in good health.

CDR3 amino acids: CASSLGQTGGTDTQYF. Written as DNA, the CDR3 is TGCGCCAGCAGCCTAGGACAGACCGGAGGTACAGATACGCAGTATTTT. The chain joins TRBV5-1 to TRBJ2-3; TRBD1 is a possible D gene (6 bases). This CDR3 has 16 residues. V lost 4 bases, J lost 3 bases, and 18 bases lay in between. Germline-derived CDR1 and CDR2 are SGHRS and YFSETQ.